This T cell receptor (beta chain) stems from a study of identical twins. Study-level points and caveats: A lower insertion count was a feature of abundant cord blood beta clonotypes, with no such feature in memory repertoires. Out-of-frame alpha sequences common to twins exhibited an excess of low generation probability.

Template switching supplied a universal primer site; unique molecular identifiers were carried on the cDNA. From the 5' RACE reads, TCRdb called clonotypes with MiXCR, one entry per CDR3 protein. Among around 370,000 distinct CDR3 sequences listed, approximately 9.1% were seen once. This clonotype was counted ten times or more. The antigen remains undetermined. The CDR3 consists of 19 residues. The trim removed 3 bases at V and 2 bases at J, leaving 15 bases unmatched. From germline, CDR1 is MGHRA and CDR2 YSYEKL. The chain joins TRBV4-1 to TRBJ2-3; TRBD2 matches 9 bases. Sequenced sample: naive T cells sorted from blood. The sequence was collected from a woman aged 45-65 years in good health. The CDR3 loop reads CASSHKVPERGESTDTQYF. In DNA form, the CDR3 reads TGCGCCAGCAGCCACAAGGTTCCAGAGCGGGGGGAGTCCACAGATACGCAGTATTTT.